The clone carrying this T cell receptor (beta chain) was detected a few times. This CDR3 has 14 residues. Germline V gives CDR1 WSHSY, CDR2 SAAADI. Trimming pared 9 bases from V and 4 bases from J, leaving 18 bases between. The data are from a study of blood T cell repertoires in COVID-19. Background on the study: Sites in the United States, Italy and Spain provided acute and convalescent COVID-19 samples. From T cells, B-cell-depleted T cells, or PBMCs came the material, which was cDNA or gDNA.

In the original processing: For nucleated cells, counts were estimated from reference gene primer amplification. Measured with immunoSEQ multiplex PCR; TCRdb has only the in-frame clones, and not every one. D and trimming come from the DNA, and the V and J calls and clone size come from that table. The sample lists over 200,000 clones; roughly four fifths were seen once. The V call is TRBV10-2, the J call TRBJ1-1, with D possibly TRBD1 on 6 matching bases. This clonotype originated in a woman aged 45-65 years with active or convalescent COVID-19. The source material was peripheral blood. The CDR3 loop is CASVGQGRGTEAFF. The DNA of the CDR3 is TGCGCCAGTGTGGGGCAGGGGAGGGGCACTGAAGCTTTCTTT.